This is a list of T cell receptor beta chains from one sample in a study of T-cell memory formation after mild COVID-19. TCRdb fed the 5' RACE reads into MiXCR, producing one record per CDR3 protein. The sample yields approximately 580,000 distinct CDR3 sequences, roughly 20% seen once. Sequenced: PBMCs or a T cell subset sorted from them (not recorded which). Receptor source: an adult woman who had mild COVID-19 (a few samples of this study predate the infection). Cell type and time point are not known. Both conserved end residues are part of each CDR3. A D gene is named only where the DNA matches it firmly. For some rows the clone size is stated as once, few or many, or as a class when expanded; others skip it.

>14|.|TRBJ2-5|.|TRBV6-1
CASSRGRSQETQYF
TGTGCCAGCAGCAGGGGACGAAGCCAAGAGACCCAGTACTTC
>16|.|TRBJ1-1|TRBD1|TRBV13
CASSLGRWTGGTEAFF
TGTGCCAGCAGCTTAGGCCGGTGGACAGGGGGGACTGAAGCTTTCTTT
>16|.|TRBJ2-1|TRBD2|TRBV11-3
CASSLVTSGEYNEQFF
TGTGCCAGCAGCTTAGTTACTAGCGGGGAGTACAATGAGCAGTTCTTC
>12|.|TRBJ2-7|.|TRBV20-1
CSAELRWGEQYF
TGCAGTGCGGAGCTACGGTGGGGGGAGCAGTACTTC
>16|.|TRBJ1-6|.|TRBV5-1
CASSSAGDGRNSPLHF
TGCGCCAGCAGCTCGGCAGGGGACGGTCGAAATTCACCCCTCCACTTT
>16|few|TRBJ2-5|TRBD1|TRBV3-1
CASSQRTGGIQETQYF
TGTGCCAGCAGCCAAAGGACAGGGGGTATCCAAGAGACCCAGTACTTC
>13|few|TRBJ2-7|.|TRBV7-9
CASSGLIRDEQYF
TGTGCCAGCAGCGGCCTGATTAGGGACGAGCAGTACTTC
>14|.|TRBJ2-5|TRBD2|TRBV6-2/TRBV6-3
CASRLAGVTETQYF
TGTGCCAGCCGGCTAGCGGGAGTTACGGAGACCCAGTACTTC
>13|.|TRBJ2-4|TRBD1|TRBV6-5
CASSVLGQPFQYF
TGTGCCAGCAGCGTTCTGGGACAGCCTTTTCAGTACTTC
>16|few|TRBJ1-2|TRBD1|TRBV6-1
CASSESAGQGAYGYTF
TGTGCCAGCAGTGAATCCGCAGGACAGGGGGCGTATGGCTACACCTTC
>16|once|TRBJ2-7|.|TRBV28
CASSYSSGDTLSEQYF
TGTGCCAGCAGTTACTCCTCCGGCGACACCCTTAGTGAGCAGTACTTC
>14|.|TRBJ2-7|.|TRBV4-3
CASSRGDGSYEQYF
TGCGCCAGCAGCCGAGGGGACGGTTCCTACGAGCAGTACTTC
>14|few|TRBJ1-5|TRBD1|TRBV12-3/TRBV12-4
CASRPNRGAQPQHF
TGTGCCAGCAGACCGAACAGGGGCGCCCAGCCCCAGCATTTT
>16|.|TRBJ2-1|TRBD1|TRBV2
CASSTPGQGVSNEQFF
TGTGCCAGCAGTACGCCGGGACAGGGGGTCAGCAATGAGCAGTTCTTC
>17|few|TRBJ2-5|.|TRBV19
CASSIGTDNMYQETQYF
TGTGCCAGTAGTATCGGGACGGATAACATGTACCAAGAGACCCAGTACTTC
>16|many|TRBJ1-5|.|TRBV7-9
CASSLEGTYSNQPQHF
TGTGCCAGCAGCTTAGAAGGCACGTATAGCAATCAGCCCCAGCATTTT
>17|few|TRBJ2-5|TRBD2|TRBV5-4
CASRLAGGRTFQETQYF
TGTGCCAGCAGGCTAGCGGGGGGTCGGACCTTCCAAGAGACCCAGTACTTC
>17|many|TRBJ2-6|.|TRBV3-1
CASSQSGHHSGANVLTF
TGTGCCAGCAGCCAATCCGGACACCACTCTGGGGCCAACGTCCTGACTTTC
>13|few|TRBJ2-7|.|TRBV19
CASKGDVSYEQYF
TGTGCCAGTAAGGGGGACGTCTCCTACGAGCAGTACTTC
>13|few|TRBJ2-6|.|TRBV7-7
CASSPHGANVLTF
TGTGCTAGCAGCCCCCATGGGGCCAACGTCCTGACTTTC
>13|few|TRBJ2-1|.|TRBV11-3
CASRDKLVAEQFF
TGTGCCAGCAGAGACAAACTCGTTGCTGAGCAGTTCTTC
>14|many|TRBJ2-3|.|TRBV3-1
CASARTGTTDTQYF
TGTGCCAGCGCCCGAACGGGGACGACAGATACGCAGTATTTT
>18|few|TRBJ1-5|.|TRBV6-5
CASRLRSRTDYSNQPQHF
TGTGCCAGCCGCCTGCGTTCTAGGACAGATTATAGCAATCAGCCCCAGCATTTT
>18|.|TRBJ2-6|TRBD2|TRBV5-6
CASSPTGLAYSGANVLTF
TGTGCCAGCAGCCCGACGGGACTAGCCTACTCTGGGGCCAACGTCCTGACTTTC
>14|.|TRBJ1-1|.|TRBV3-1
CASSPATVNTEAFF
TGTGCCAGCAGCCCCGCGACAGTGAACACTGAAGCTTTCTTT
>16|once|TRBJ1-6|.|TRBV6-2/TRBV6-3
CASRTRQSSYNSPLHF
TGTGCCAGCAGGACAAGACAGAGCTCCTATAATTCACCCCTCCACTTT
>11|.|TRBJ2-7|.|TRBV20-1
CSANWGYEQYF
TGCAGTGCCAACTGGGGATACGAGCAGTACTTC
>17|.|TRBJ2-7|TRBD2|TRBV15
CATSRGLGTSGLYEQYF
TGTGCCACCAGCAGAGGTTTGGGGACTAGCGGCCTCTACGAGCAGTACTTC